This entry describes one T cell receptor beta chain. The sample is drawn from a study of CD8 T cells in Susac syndrome. About the study: The Susac syndrome patients that were sequenced included over five with active disease and under 10 in remission.

With 3 bases clipped from V and 5 bases from J, the junction kept 5 bases outside the gene matches. Germline V gene data show CDR1 as SEHNR and CDR2 as FQNEAQ (reference sequence). The CDR3 runs 14 residues. An input of about 0.5 to 1 ug of RNA was subjected to reverse transcription using random hexamers. One entry per CDR3 protein, called by TCRdb with MiXCR from the immunoSEQ multiplex PCR reads. Among under 200,000 distinct CDR3 sequences listed, about 91% were seen once. Sample: CD4+ T cells from PBMCs. The source is a human donor with Susac syndrome. The V call is TRBV7-9, the J call TRBJ2-5, with 8 nucleotides matching TRBD1. The CDR3 coding sequence is TGTGCCAGCAGCTTTGGGACAGGAATGGAGACCCAGTACTTC. This gives the protein CASSFGTGMETQYF.